This record looks at one T cell receptor (beta chain) sequence and its context. No antigen is known for it. An end of the junction does not agree with germline; a read error may underlie this. These data originate in a study of early T cells in non-severe SARS-CoV-2 infection. Study in general: The input, bulk RNA from unsorted whole blood, was sequenced, and chains were unpaired.

Study results and limitations: VDJdb matching favored anti-spike CD8 responses, missing private and CD4 specificities.

Unique molecular identifiers were affixed to single, distinct cDNA molecules. MiXCR, run by TCRdb on the 5' RACE reads, gives a single entry per CDR3 protein. Of more than 85,000 distinct CDR3 sequences listed, roughly 17% are singletons. The sequencing sample was made of whole blood. The clonotype was recovered from an adult who was a healthcare worker with PCR-confirmed SARS-CoV-2 infection or an uninfected control (not recorded which).

The CDR3 DNA is TGTGCCAGCAGCCGGGACCGAATAGTCTTC. Its protein is CASSRDRIVF. V and J are TRBV7-2 and TRBJ2-7; D might be TRBD1 or TRBD2, each matching 5 bases. The length of the CDR3 is 10 residues. Germline CDR1 is SGHTA and CDR2 is FQGNSA.